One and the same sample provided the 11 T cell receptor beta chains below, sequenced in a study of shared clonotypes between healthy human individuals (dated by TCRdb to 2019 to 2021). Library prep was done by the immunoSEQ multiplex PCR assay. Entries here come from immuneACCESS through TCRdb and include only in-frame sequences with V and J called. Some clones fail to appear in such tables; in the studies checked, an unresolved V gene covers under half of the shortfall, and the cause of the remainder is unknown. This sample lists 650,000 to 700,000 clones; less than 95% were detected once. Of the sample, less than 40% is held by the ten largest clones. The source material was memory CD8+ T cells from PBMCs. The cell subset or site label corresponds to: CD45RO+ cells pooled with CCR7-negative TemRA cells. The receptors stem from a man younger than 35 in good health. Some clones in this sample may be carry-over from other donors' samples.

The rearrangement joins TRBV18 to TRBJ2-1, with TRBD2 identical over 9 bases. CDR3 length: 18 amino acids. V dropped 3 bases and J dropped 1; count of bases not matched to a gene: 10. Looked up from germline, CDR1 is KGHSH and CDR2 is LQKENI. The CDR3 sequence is CASSPLVVAGESYNEQFF. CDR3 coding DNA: TGTGCCAGCTCACCGCTGGTGGTAGCGGGAGAATCCTACAATGAGCAGTTCTTC.

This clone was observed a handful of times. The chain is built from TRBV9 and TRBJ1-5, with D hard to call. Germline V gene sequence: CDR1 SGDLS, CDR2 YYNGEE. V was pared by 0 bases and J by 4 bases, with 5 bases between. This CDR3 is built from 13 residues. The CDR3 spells CASSVALNQPQHF. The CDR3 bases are TGTGCCAGCAGCGTAGCCCTGAATCAGCCCCAGCATTTT.

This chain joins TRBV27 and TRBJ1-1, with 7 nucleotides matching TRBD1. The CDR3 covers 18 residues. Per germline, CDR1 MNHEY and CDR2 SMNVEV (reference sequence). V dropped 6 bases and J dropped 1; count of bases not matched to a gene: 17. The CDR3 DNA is TGTGCCAGCAGCCTTGTCAGAGTTACAGGGGCAGGGAACACTGAAGCTTTCTTT. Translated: CASSLVRVTGAGNTEAFF.

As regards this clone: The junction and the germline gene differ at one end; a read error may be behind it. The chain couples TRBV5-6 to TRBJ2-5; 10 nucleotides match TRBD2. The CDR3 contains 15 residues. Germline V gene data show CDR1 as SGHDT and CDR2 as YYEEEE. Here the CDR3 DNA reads TGTGCCAGCAGCTTGACTAGCGGGATCCAAGACACCCAGTACTTC. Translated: CASSLTSGIQDTQYF.

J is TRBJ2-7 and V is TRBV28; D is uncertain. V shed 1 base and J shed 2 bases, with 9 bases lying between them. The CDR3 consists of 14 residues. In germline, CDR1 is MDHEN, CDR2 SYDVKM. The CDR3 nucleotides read TGTGCCAGCAGTTTATCACCCCAACCCTACGAGCAGTACTTC. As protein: CASSLSPQPYEQYF.

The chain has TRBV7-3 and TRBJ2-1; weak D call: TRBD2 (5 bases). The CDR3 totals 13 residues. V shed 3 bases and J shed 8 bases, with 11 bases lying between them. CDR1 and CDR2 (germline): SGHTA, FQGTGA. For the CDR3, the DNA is TGTGCCAGCAGCTTTATAGGAGCGGATGAGCAGTTCTTC. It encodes CASSFIGADEQFF.

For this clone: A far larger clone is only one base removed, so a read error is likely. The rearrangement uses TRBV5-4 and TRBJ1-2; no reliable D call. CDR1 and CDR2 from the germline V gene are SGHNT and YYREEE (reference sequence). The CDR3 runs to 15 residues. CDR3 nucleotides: TGTGCCAGCAGCTTGGAGCCGGGGTCCGTCTATGACTACACCTTC. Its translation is CASSLEPGSVYDYTF.

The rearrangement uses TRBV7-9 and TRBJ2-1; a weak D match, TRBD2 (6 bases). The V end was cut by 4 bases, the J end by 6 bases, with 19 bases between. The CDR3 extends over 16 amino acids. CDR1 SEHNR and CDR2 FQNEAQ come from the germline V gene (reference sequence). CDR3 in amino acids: CASSSLMPSEGNEQFF. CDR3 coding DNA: TGTGCCAGCAGCTCGTTAATGCCTAGCGAGGGCAATGAGCAGTTCTTC. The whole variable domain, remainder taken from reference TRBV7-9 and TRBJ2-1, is DTGVSQNPRHKITKRGQNVTFRCDPISEHNRLYWYRQTLGQGPEFLTYFQNEAQLEKSRLLSDRFSAERPKGSFSTLEIQRTEQGDSAMYLCASSSLMPSEGNEQFFGPGTRLTVL.

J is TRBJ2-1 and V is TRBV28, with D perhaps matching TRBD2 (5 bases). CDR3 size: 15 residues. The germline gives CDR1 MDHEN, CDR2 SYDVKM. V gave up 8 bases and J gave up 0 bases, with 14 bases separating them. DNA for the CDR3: TGTGCCAGCCACGCACGGAGGCCCTCCTACAATGAGCAGTTCTTC. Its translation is CASHARRPSYNEQFF.

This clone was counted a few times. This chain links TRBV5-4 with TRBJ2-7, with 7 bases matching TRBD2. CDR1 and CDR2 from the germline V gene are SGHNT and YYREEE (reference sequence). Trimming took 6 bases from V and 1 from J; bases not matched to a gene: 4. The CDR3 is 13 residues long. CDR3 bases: TGTGCCAGCACCCTGGGGGGGTCCTACGAGCAGTACTTC. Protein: CASTLGGSYEQYF.

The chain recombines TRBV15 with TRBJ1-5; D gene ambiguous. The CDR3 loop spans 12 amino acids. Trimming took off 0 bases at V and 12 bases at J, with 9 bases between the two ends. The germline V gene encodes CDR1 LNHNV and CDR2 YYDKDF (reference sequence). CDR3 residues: CATSRDLAGQHF. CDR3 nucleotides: TGTGCCACCAGCAGAGATCTTGCAGGCCAGCATTTT.